The entry below gives a single TCR beta chain sequence along with its context. This table comes from immunoSEQ multiplex PCR, and its TCRdb copy is limited to in-frame clones, with some not included. The sample shows about 56,000 clones, 93% of them seen only once. The donors were members of the validation cohort, which comprised 120 subjects and was separate from the first cohort of 600 to 850 subjects. This specimen comes from a study of cytomegalovirus exposure and HLA in healthy donors. Sequencing used PBMCs. The TCR sequence derives from a young woman in good health and CMV-seropositive.

The CDR3 DNA sequence: TGTGCCAGCACTCTACGTGGGGGGGGATACAATGAGCAGTTCTTC. Translation: CASTLRGGGYNEQFF. The chain joins TRBV27 to TRBJ2-1; 7 bases align to TRBD2. Germline lookup yields CDR1 MNHEY and CDR2 SMNVEV (reference sequence). Trimming took 7 bases from V and 4 from J; bases not matched to a gene: 10. This CDR3 is 15 amino acids long.